The present T cell receptor beta chain was sequenced within a study of CD8 T cells in Susac syndrome (dated by TCRdb to the late 2010s). Regarding the study in general: Among the sequenced Susac syndrome patients, 5 or 6 had clinically active disease and about eight were in clinical remission. Whether CD8+ T cell activation and differentiation in Susac syndrome was antigen driven was tested using repertoire sequencing. The clonality of the CD8+ T cell repertoire was compared across over 9 healthy donors, around 14 Susac syndrome patients and fewer than 16 multiple sclerosis patients. At the time of blood withdrawal, Susac syndrome patients were either therapy-naive, taking corticosteroids (with some also receiving IVIg), or on IVIg alone.

The germline V gene gives CDR1 as SGHDN and CDR2 as FVKESK. V and J are truncated by 1 base and 4 bases respectively, leaving an intervening sequence of 5 bases. The CDR3 measures 13 amino acids from cysteine to phenylalanine. Only the CDR3 part of the read is kept: 39 bases, read in frame from the first base. As regards this clonotype: The target of this receptor is not known. Per-base qualities were not stored, and no clone one base away is much larger.

Peripheral blood CD8+ and CD4+ T cells from healthy donors, Susac syndrome patients and multiple sclerosis patients were profiled by high-throughput TCR beta sequencing. The Susac syndrome patients fulfilled recently defined diagnostic criteria for either definite or probable disease. Bulk CD8+ and CD4+ T cells were purified magnetically by negative isolation, whereas CD8+ TEMRA cells were enriched by FACS. Blood was drawn into EDTA tubes, processed within 24 hours, and PBMCs were isolated by density gradient centrifugation. PBMCs destined for TCR sequencing were cryopreserved in liquid nitrogen and later thawed in a 37 °C water bath. Purity of sorted or isolated CD4+, CD8+ and CD8+ TEMRA cells was at least 90%. RNA was extracted using the RNeasy kit, and roughly 0.45 to 1 microgram was reverse transcribed with random hexamers. The immunoSEQ multiplex PCR assay, which covers 54 Vbeta and 13 Jbeta segments, was used to amplify TCR beta CDR3 regions. PCR amplification bias was corrected using a synthetic template baseline for primer optimization and computational correction. Per the authors' processing: Reads were annotated to V, D and J genes per IMGT and analyzed with immunoSEQ Analyzer, keeping only productive sequences. Clonality was calculated as one minus the Shannon entropy normalized by log2 of the number of productive unique sequences. For each patient and control, public and private clones were evaluated among the 100 most prevalent clones. Clones were defined as Susac-specific if absent from the healthy and MS cohorts, from 1052 published viral clones and from other ImmuneACCESS disease sequences. TCRdb reran the public reads through fastp at Q25 and MiXCR, keeping productive beta chains. Rows are unified per CDR3 protein, each entry keeping the most common DNA and genes. The V and J calls follow TCRdb's processing rather than the paper's. This sample is represented by some 110,000 distinct CDR3 sequences; approximately 93% of them were singletons. About 0.41% of the sample comes from the top ten.

Broad study findings and their caveats: Roughly 17 and five Susac-specific public clones were found in the total CD8+ and CD8+ TEMRA repertoires, respectively. The study acknowledged that relatively few individuals were included in the TCR sequencing and HLA analysis. Susac syndrome CD8+ repertoires showed clonal expansion, highest in CD8+ TEMRA cells and greater in clinically active than remitting patients.

The sequence was collected from a human donor with Susac syndrome. Sequenced material: CD8+ T cells from PBMCs. The chain joins TRBV14 to TRBJ2-1; no D gene can be assigned with confidence. For the CDR3, the sequence is CASSQVPYNEQFF. Here is the DNA: TGTGCCAGCAGCCAAGTCCCTTACAATGAGCAGTTCTTC.